This TCR beta chain was captured in a study of cytomegalovirus exposure and HLA in healthy donors. The CDR3 contains 13 residues. CDR1 MNHEY and CDR2 SVGAGI come from the germline V gene. The PCR used 60 Vbeta and 13 Jbeta primers. Using immunoSEQ multiplex PCR, the repertoire was profiled, and TCRdb retains in-frame clones only, with some absent. The sample lists fewer than 110,000 clones; 76% were seen once. This clone was counted once. The chain combines TRBV6-5 with TRBJ2-5, with TRBD1 matching over 9 bases. Judging by the DNA end, TRBJ2-7 fits better; the J call may be wrong. The sequencing input was PBMCs. The sequence was collected from a woman between 18 and 29 years old in good health and CMV-seropositive. CDR3 DNA sequence: TGTGCCAGCAGACTGACAGGGGGAAACGAGCAGTACTTC. Translating gives CASRLTGGNEQYF.